This T cell receptor (beta chain) was sequenced during a study of T cells in narcolepsy. Study in general: Healthy controls were enrolled alongside patients with narcolepsy type 1 or type 2.

Study findings and constraints: No autoreactive T cell clone sequences appeared in some memory CD4+ repertoires. Reportedly, autoreactive clonotypes were serially detected in patients' blood but not controls'. HCRT-specific and TRIB2-specific autoreactive clonotypes appeared among same-patient CSF and blood CD4+ clonotypes.

Clones were read by immunoSEQ multiplex PCR, and TCRdb kept only the in-frame ones, dropping some. This table has around 30,000 clones, about four fifths appearing once. Between the trimmed V and J ends, which lost 3 bases and 8 bases, there was a span of 10 bases. The CDR3 runs 12 residues. The germline V gene has CDR1 LNHDA and CDR2 SQIVND (reference sequence). Concerning this clone itself: Antigen unknown.

Sequencing input: CD45RA- memory CD4+ T cells from PBMCs. The chain combines TRBV19 with TRBJ1-2; possibly TRBD1 for D (5 bases). This receptor was identified in a human donor with narcolepsy. This chain's CDR3 is CASSMWGSGYTF. DNA for the CDR3: TGTGCCAGTAGTATGTGGGGGTCCGGCTACACCTTC.